This T cell receptor (beta chain) was sequenced during a study of T cell responses to AZD1222 COVID-19 vaccine. Overall study results and limits: Reportedly, nearly half of unique spike TCRs recognized epitopes outside B.1.351/B.1.1.7 mutations. Donors in the cohort were predominantly white British and more often female, and clonal diversity was possibly underestimated.

Only in-frame clones appear in the TCRdb table, and some are missing; sequencing was by immunoSEQ multiplex PCR. Among about 150,000 clones listed, 92% were seen once. A note on this clone: The antigen is unknown.

Germline V gene data show CDR1 as LNHDA and CDR2 as SQIVND (reference sequence). The CDR3 is 17 residues long. The germline V and J ends were trimmed by 0 bases and 4 bases, with 16 bases remaining between them. This chain links TRBV19 with TRBJ2-1; D is perhaps TRBD2 (6 bases). The sequencing here drew on peripheral blood, taken 28 days after the second AZD1222 dose. The receptor was isolated from an adult who received the AZD1222 COVID-19 vaccine. As DNA, the CDR3 is TGTGCCAGTAGTATAGATCACGGGAGTTTGGTTTACAATGAGCAGTTCTTC. As protein: CASSIDHGSLVYNEQFF.